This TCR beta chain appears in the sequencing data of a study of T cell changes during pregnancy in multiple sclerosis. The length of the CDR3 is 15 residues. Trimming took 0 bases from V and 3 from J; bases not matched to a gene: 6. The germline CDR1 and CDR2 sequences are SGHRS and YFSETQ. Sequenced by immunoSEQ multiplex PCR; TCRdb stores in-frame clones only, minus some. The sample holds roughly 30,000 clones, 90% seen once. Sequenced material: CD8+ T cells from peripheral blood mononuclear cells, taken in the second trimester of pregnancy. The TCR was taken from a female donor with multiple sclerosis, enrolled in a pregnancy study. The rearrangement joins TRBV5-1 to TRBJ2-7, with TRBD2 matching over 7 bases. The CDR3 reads CASSLAGGRGYEQYF. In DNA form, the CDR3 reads TGCGCCAGCAGCTTGGCCGGAGGGAGGGGCTACGAGCAGTACTTC.